This passage covers 27 T cell receptor beta chains from one sample sequenced in a study of blood T cells in healthy people across ages. With a J-beta primer mix and a sample-barcoded 5' primer, a second PCR ran about 6 to 11 cycles. TCRdb redid the calling of the 5' RACE reads with MiXCR, one entry per CDR3 protein. The top ten clones hold around 10% of a sample with roughly 1,500,000 distinct CDR3 sequences, around 36% of them seen once. Sample: blood. The origin of the receptors is a woman aged 25 to 45 in good health.

This sequence joins TRBV7-9 and TRBJ1-2; D unresolved. Trimming left V 0 bases short and J 3 bases short, with 11 bases between. Per germline, CDR1 SEHNR and CDR2 FQNEAQ (reference sequence). CDR3 length: 15 residues. CDR3 sequence (DNA): TGTGCCAGCAGCTTAGCGTATAGGGAGGACTATGGCTACACCTTC. This gives the protein CASSLAYREDYGYTF.

This clonotype was recorded a few times. The rearrangement links TRBV6-1 to TRBJ1-1; D gene uncertain. The CDR3 is 13 amino acids. Between the trimmed V and J ends, which lost 10 bases and 9 bases, there was a span of 21 bases. The germline V gene has CDR1 MNHNS and CDR2 SASEGT. As DNA, the CDR3 is TGTGCCATCGGACCGATCTTAGAGCGGAAAGCTTTCTTT. It is translated as CAIGPILERKAFF.

The sample holds a few counts of this clonotype. The rearrangement links TRBV2 to TRBJ1-2; D gene ambiguous. From germline, CDR1 is SNHLY and CDR2 FYNNEI. The length of the CDR3 is 12 residues. Trimming left V 7 bases short and J 3 bases short, with 9 bases between. CDR3 loop: CASKPQDYGYTF. The CDR3 coding sequence is TGTGCCAGCAAGCCCCAGGACTATGGCTACACCTTC.

The J gene is TRBJ2-7, the V gene TRBV6-1; D gene uncertain. The V and J ends lost 0 bases and 0 bases respectively, with 9 bases between them. From germline, CDR1 is MNHNS and CDR2 SASEGT. There are 15 residues in the CDR3. The CDR3 DNA follows: TGTGCCAGCAGTGAAGCAGGTTTAAGCTCCTACGAGCAGTACTTC. Its protein is CASSEAGLSSYEQYF.

The genes are TRBV20-1 and TRBJ1-2; D unclear. V was cut by 1 base and J by 4 bases, with 13 bases left in between. The CDR3 sequence is 14 residues long. CDR1 and CDR2 (germline): DFQATT, SNEGSKA (reference sequence). The CDR3 DNA is TGCAGTGCTAGAGGGGCCGGGGAGGGCTATGGCTACACCTTC. Translated: CSARGAGEGYGYTF.

This chain links TRBV27 with TRBJ2-7; the D gene is possibly TRBD2 (5 bases). Germline CDR1 MNHEY, CDR2 SMNVEV (reference sequence). V was shortened by 5 bases and J by 2 bases, with 10 bases between the two germline ends. There are 13 residues in the CDR3. The CDR3, as DNA: TGTGCCAGCAGTGTGACTACAGCCTACGAGCAGTACTTC. This codes for CASSVTTAYEQYF.

The J gene is TRBJ2-5, the V gene TRBV10-2, with unresolved D. The CDR3 has 14 amino acids. The germline gives CDR1 WSHSY, CDR2 SAAADI. V dropped 1 base and J dropped 0 bases, with 6 bases sitting between them. For the CDR3, the DNA is TGCGCCAGCAGTGAGTTGGGGTACCAAGAGACCCAGTACTTC. It translates to CASSELGYQETQYF.

The rearrangement uses TRBV3-1 and TRBJ1-1, with 9 nucleotides matching TRBD1. V lost 2 bases and J lost 7; bases outside the gene matches: 5. CDR3 length: 14 amino acids. The V gene's germline CDR1 is LGHDT and CDR2 YNNKEL (reference sequence). CDR3 sequence: CASSQSGTGLEAFF. In DNA, the CDR3 is TGTGCCAGCAGCCAAAGCGGGACAGGGCTTGAAGCTTTCTTT.

This clonotype was observed a handful of times. The chain links TRBV10-3 to TRBJ1-2; D call uncertain. The germline CDR1 and CDR2 sequences are ENHRY and SYGVKD. The germline V and J ends were trimmed by 7 bases and 0 bases, with 12 bases remaining between them. This CDR3 contains 14 residues. The CDR3 bases are TGTGCCATCACTCGAGATGAGACTAACTATGGCTACACCTTC. Its protein is CAITRDETNYGYTF.

This clonotype was observed at least ten times. The chain couples TRBV4-1 to TRBJ2-7; 11 bases map to TRBD2. Per germline, CDR1 MGHRA and CDR2 YSYEKL. V lost 4 bases and J lost 0; bases outside the gene matches: 2. This CDR3 has 15 amino acids. The CDR3 DNA is TGCGCCAGCAGCCGGACTAGCGGGCTCTCCTACGAGCAGTACTTC. It specifies CASSRTSGLSYEQYF.

The V call is TRBV7-9, the J call TRBJ1-5; weak D call: TRBD1 (5 bases). The germline V gene encodes CDR1 SEHNR and CDR2 FQNEAQ (reference sequence). CDR3 size: 15 residues. V was clipped by 4 bases and J by 3 bases, with 13 bases between them. The CDR3 DNA follows: TGTGCCAGCAGCTCACGAGGGGCGCCCAATCAGCCCCAGCATTTT. It encodes CASSSRGAPNQPQHF.

This clonotype showed up just a few times. The chain is built from TRBV5-1 and TRBJ2-7; tentative D call: TRBD1 (5 bases). Trimming took off 0 bases at V and 5 bases at J, with 15 bases between the two ends. The germline CDR1 and CDR2 sequences are SGHRS and YFSETQ. This CDR3 comprises 15 residues. In DNA, the CDR3 is TGCGCCAGCAGCTTGGCCGTGCAGGGTGTGGACGAGCAGTACTTC. It encodes CASSLAVQGVDEQYF. The full variable domain, completed using reference TRBV5-1 and TRBJ2-7, is KAGVTQTPRYLIKTRGQQVTLSCSPISGHRSVSWYQQTPGQGLQFLFEYFSETQRNKGNFPGRFSGRQFSNSRSEMNVSTLELGDSALYLCASSLAVQGVDEQYFGPGTRLTVT.

The CDR3 spells CASSTGTSGQSEQYF. Written as DNA, the CDR3 is TGTGCCAGCAGCACCGGGACTAGCGGACAATCGGAGCAGTACTTC. The chain joins TRBV7-3 to TRBJ2-7, with 11 bases lining up with TRBD2. Per the germline V gene, CDR1 is SGHTA and CDR2 is FQGTGA. The CDR3 covers 15 residues. J gave up 7 bases and V 5 bases, and 10 bases lay outside the gene matches.

In its sample, this clonotype was seen many times. The chain carries TRBV6-2 or TRBV6-3 and TRBJ2-5; D is unclear. The CDR3 spans 12 residues. Germline V gene data show CDR1 as MNHEY and CDR2 as SVGEGT. Trimming removed 6 bases from V and 5 bases from J, with 10 bases in between. The CDR3 protein is CASSKLGETQYF. The CDR3 DNA reads as TGTGCCAGCAGCAAACTGGGGGAGACCCAGTACTTC.

This clonotype occurred a few times. CDR3 coding DNA: TGTGCCAGCAGTGACTTCAGGACAGCACCCTACGAGCAGTACTTC. Its translation is CASSDFRTAPYEQYF. The chain is built from TRBV6-1 and TRBJ2-7; TRBD1 is a possible D gene (6 bases). Between the trimmed V and J ends, which lost 3 bases and 2 bases, there was a span of 14 bases. The length of the CDR3 is 15 residues. CDR1 and CDR2 (germline): MNHNS, SASEGT.

This clonotype turned up a few times. This chain joins TRBV12-3 or TRBV12-4 and TRBJ1-2; 12 nucleotides align to TRBD1. The CDR3 totals 15 residues. The J segment lost 4 bases and the V segment lost 1 base, leaving 1 base of the junction unmatched. Written as DNA, the CDR3 is TGTGCCAGCAGTTTAGGGGGACAGGGGGCCTATGGCTACACCTTC. The encoded protein is CASSLGGQGAYGYTF.

This clonotype has only a few counts. J is TRBJ2-5 and V is TRBV12-3 or TRBV12-4, with TRBD2 as a possible D gene (7 bases). The J call may be incorrect, as the DNA end agrees better with TRBJ2-7. This CDR3 is 15 amino acids long. This CDR3 reads CASTYRDYPSGEQYF. The CDR3 DNA follows: TGTGCCAGCACCTACAGGGACTACCCATCTGGCGAGCAGTACTTC.

Comment on this clonotype: One junction end disagrees with the germline gene, perhaps due to a read error. The chain joins TRBV12-3 or TRBV12-4 to TRBJ2-3; D unclear. This CDR3 has 13 amino acids. CDR3 sequence (DNA): TGTGCCAGCAGTCGACGGTCCACAGATGCGCAGTATTTT. Its protein is CASSRRSTDAQYF.

In this sample, this clonotype turned up many times. The chain is built from TRBV7-2 and TRBJ2-6; unclear D gene. The V and J ends lost 1 base and 0 bases respectively, with 7 bases between them. Germline loops: CDR1 SGHTA, CDR2 FQGNSA. The length of the CDR3 is 16 residues. CDR3 residues: CASSLGANSGANVLTF. The DNA for the CDR3 is TGTGCCAGCAGCTTAGGGGCCAACTCTGGGGCCAACGTCCTGACTTTC.

This clonotype was counted only a few times. This chain connects TRBV2 to TRBJ2-7; 7 bases align to TRBD2. The better agreement between TRBJ2-5 and the DNA end casts doubt on the J call. CDR1 is SNHLY, CDR2 FYNNEI, per germline. This CDR3 has 15 residues. CDR3 DNA sequence: TGTGCCAGCAGTGAACTAGCGGCGGCCGGGGAGACCCAGTACTTC. Translation: CASSELAAAGETQYF.

The chain is built from TRBV13 and TRBJ2-5; no firm D call. CDR3 size: 14 residues. Germline V lookup: CDR1 PRHDT, CDR2 FYEKMQ (reference sequence). Trimming took off 6 bases at V and 0 bases at J, with 11 bases between the two ends. CDR3 loop: CASRTSAYQETQYF. The CDR3 region has the DNA TGTGCCAGCAGGACCTCTGCGTACCAAGAGACCCAGTACTTC.

As concerns this clonotype: At one end, the junction sequence differs from germline, possibly due to a read error. Here the CDR3 reads CASSLTGGDRQYF. The CDR3 DNA reads as TGTGCCAGCAGCTTAACAGGCGGAGATAGGCAGTATTTT. The chain uses TRBV7-3 and TRBJ2-3; D gene uncertain. The CDR3 has 13 residues. The germline CDR1 and CDR2 sequences are SGHTA and FQGTGA. The variable domain in full, with the rest retrieved from reference TRBV7-3 and TRBJ2-3, is GAGVSQTPSNKVTEKGKYVELRCDPISGHTALYWYRQSLGQGPEFLIYFQGTGAADDSGLPNDRFFAVRPEGSVSTLKIQRTERGDSAVYLCASSLTGGDRQYFGPGTRLTVL.

This rearrangement joins TRBV6-1 to TRBJ1-5; the D gene is possibly TRBD1 (6 bases). Germline CDR1 is MNHNS and CDR2 is SASEGT. V lost 2 bases, J lost 6 bases, and 11 bases lay in between. CDR3 length: 14 amino acids. CDR3 amino acids: CASSEWVGAQPQHF. CDR3 nucleotides: TGTGCCAGCAGTGAATGGGTGGGGGCTCAGCCCCAGCATTTT.

The CDR3 nucleotides read TGCGCCAGCAGCACCCACGGGACAGAAGAGCAGTACTTC. Protein sequence: CASSTHGTEEQYF. V and J are TRBV5-1 and TRBJ2-7; 7 bases agree with TRBD1. The CDR3 spans 13 residues. The V and J ends lost 4 bases and 7 bases, in that order; junction bases with no gene match: 8. Germline V CDR1 and CDR2: SGHRS, YFSETQ.

The rearrangement uses TRBV6-2 or TRBV6-3 and TRBJ1-6; possibly TRBD1 for D (5 bases). V was trimmed by 6 bases and J by 0 bases, leaving 15 bases between them. Germline lookup yields CDR1 MNHEY and CDR2 SVGEGT. The CDR3 totals 17 residues. CDR3 in amino acids: CASSPRKGSSYNSPLHF. CDR3 bases: TGTGCCAGCAGCCCCAGGAAGGGGAGCTCCTATAATTCACCCCTCCACTTT.

With regard to this clonotype: A much more abundant neighbour one base away suggests this may be a read error. In nucleotides, the CDR3 is TGTGCCAGCAGCGTAGCGGCGGGAGAGGGAGATATGCAGTATTTT. It encodes CASSVAAGEGDMQYF. V is TRBV9 and J is TRBJ2-3, with 7 bases identical to TRBD2. The germline V gene encodes CDR1 SGDLS and CDR2 YYNGEE. This CDR3 region has 15 residues.

The chain carries TRBV6-2 or TRBV6-3 and TRBJ1-4; D uncertain. Trimming took 6 bases from V and 3 from J, leaving 11 bases between them. This CDR3 spans 14 amino acids. The germline V gene has CDR1 MNHEY and CDR2 SVGEGT. The CDR3 spells CASRSDGANEKLFF. The CDR3 DNA reads TGTGCCAGCAGGTCCGACGGGGCTAATGAAAAACTGTTTTTT.